The clone carrying this T cell receptor (beta chain) was counted only a few times. Germline V gene data show CDR1 as WSHSY and CDR2 as SAAADI. V lost 4 bases, J lost 0 bases, and 3 bases stayed unmatched. The CDR3 loop spans 16 amino acids. Using immunoSEQ multiplex PCR, the repertoire was profiled, and TCRdb retains in-frame clones only, with some absent. Of under 250,000 clones in the sample, about nine tenths were seen once. The source of the sample is a study of blood T cell repertoires in COVID-19. At the level of the study: The origin of the acute and convalescent COVID-19 samples was the United States, Italy and Spain. From T cells, B-cell-depleted T cells, or PBMCs came the material, which was cDNA or gDNA.

A Seattle source enrolled patients during active infection and followed them longitudinally. The sequence derives from a man aged 50 or older with COVID-19, enrolled during active disease. The chain is built from TRBV10-2 and TRBJ1-4; 9 nucleotides line up with TRBD1. The sample consisted of peripheral blood. For the CDR3, the DNA is TGCGCCAGCAGTGGGACAGGGGCGTCAACTAATGAAAAACTGTTTTTT. The encoded protein is CASSGTGASTNEKLFF.